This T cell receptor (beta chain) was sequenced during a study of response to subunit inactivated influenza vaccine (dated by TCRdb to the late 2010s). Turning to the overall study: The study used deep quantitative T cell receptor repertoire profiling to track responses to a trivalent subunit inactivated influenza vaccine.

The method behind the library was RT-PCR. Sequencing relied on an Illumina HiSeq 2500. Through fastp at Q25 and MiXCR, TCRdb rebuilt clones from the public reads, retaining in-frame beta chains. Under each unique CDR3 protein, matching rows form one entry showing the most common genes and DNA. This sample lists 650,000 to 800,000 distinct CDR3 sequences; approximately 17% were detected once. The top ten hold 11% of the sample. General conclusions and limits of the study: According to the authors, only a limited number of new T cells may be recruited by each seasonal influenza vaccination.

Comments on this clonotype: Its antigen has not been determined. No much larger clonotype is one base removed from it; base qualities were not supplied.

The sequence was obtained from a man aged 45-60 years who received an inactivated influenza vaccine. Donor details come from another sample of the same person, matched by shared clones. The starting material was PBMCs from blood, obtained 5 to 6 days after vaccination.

The DNA sequence is given as TGTGCCAGCTACCCTAAGGGACTAGCGGGAGAAAGGTCCTACGAGCAGTACTTC. It translates as CASYPKGLAGERSYEQYF. The V and J segments used are TRBV6-1 and TRBJ2-7, and TRBD2 aligns with 14 junction nucleotides. In the germline V gene, CDR1 corresponds to MNHNS and CDR2 to SASEGT. V ends up 8 bases short and J 1 base short, with an unmatched junction base count of 13. Its CDR3 holds 18 amino acids, cysteine through phenylalanine. Here the CDR3 DNA is all that survives: 54 bases in frame from base 1.